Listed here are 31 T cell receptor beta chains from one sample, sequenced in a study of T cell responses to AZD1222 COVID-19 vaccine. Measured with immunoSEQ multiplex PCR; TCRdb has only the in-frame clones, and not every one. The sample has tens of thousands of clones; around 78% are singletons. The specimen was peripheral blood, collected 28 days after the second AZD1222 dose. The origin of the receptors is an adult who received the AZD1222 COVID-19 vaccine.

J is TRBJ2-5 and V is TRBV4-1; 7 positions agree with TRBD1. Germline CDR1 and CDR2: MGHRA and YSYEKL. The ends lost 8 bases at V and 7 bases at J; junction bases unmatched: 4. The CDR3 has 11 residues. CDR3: CASFYRGTQYF. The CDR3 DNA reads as TGCGCCAGCTTCTACAGGGGGACCCAGTACTTC.

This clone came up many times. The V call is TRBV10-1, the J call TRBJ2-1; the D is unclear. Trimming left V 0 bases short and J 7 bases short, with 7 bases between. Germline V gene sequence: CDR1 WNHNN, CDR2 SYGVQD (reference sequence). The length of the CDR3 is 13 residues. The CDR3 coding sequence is TGCGCCAGCAGTGAGTCCCACGGTAATGAGCAGTTCTTC. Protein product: CASSESHGNEQFF.

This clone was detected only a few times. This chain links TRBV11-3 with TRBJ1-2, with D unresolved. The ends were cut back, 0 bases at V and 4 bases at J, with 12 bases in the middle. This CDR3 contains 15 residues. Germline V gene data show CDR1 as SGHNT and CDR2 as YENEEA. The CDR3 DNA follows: TGTGCCAGCAGCTTAGAGGTTTGGCCGCCCTATGGCTACACCTTC. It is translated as CASSLEVWPPYGYTF.

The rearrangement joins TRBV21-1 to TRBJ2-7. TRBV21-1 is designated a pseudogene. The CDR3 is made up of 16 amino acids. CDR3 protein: CASSKAFPNPLCEQYF. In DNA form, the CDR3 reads TGTGCCAGCAGCAAAGCTTTCCCCAACCCCCTCTGCGAGCAGTACTTC.

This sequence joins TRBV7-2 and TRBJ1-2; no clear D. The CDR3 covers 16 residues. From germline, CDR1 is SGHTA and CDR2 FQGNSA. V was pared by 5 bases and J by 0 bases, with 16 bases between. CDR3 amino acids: CASSPGGGRANYGYTF. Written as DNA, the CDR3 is TGTGCCAGCAGCCCCGGAGGAGGGAGGGCTAACTATGGCTACACCTTC.

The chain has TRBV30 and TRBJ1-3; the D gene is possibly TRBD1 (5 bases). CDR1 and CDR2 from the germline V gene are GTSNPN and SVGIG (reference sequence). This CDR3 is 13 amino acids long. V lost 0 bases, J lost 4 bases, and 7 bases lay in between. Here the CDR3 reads CAWSVWGGNTIYF. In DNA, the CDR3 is TGTGCCTGGAGTGTCTGGGGCGGAAACACCATATATTTT.

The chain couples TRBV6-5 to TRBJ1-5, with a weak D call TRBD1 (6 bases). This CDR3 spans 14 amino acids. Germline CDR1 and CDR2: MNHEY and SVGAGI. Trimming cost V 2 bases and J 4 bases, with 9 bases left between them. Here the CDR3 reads CASSYNRENQPQHF. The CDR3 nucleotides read TGTGCCAGCAGTTACAACAGGGAAAATCAGCCCCAGCATTTT.

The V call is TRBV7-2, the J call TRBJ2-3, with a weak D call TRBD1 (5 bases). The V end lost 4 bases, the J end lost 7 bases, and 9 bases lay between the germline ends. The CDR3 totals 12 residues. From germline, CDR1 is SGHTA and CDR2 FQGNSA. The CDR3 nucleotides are TGTGCCAGCAGCTCGACAGCCTATACGCAGTATTTT. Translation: CASSSTAYTQYF.

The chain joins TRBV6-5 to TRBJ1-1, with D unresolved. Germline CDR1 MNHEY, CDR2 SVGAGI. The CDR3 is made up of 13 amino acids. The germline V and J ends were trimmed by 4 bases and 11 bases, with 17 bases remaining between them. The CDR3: CASSFDTSGAAFF. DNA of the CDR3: TGTGCCAGCAGTTTTGACACCTCAGGTGCGGCTTTCTTT.

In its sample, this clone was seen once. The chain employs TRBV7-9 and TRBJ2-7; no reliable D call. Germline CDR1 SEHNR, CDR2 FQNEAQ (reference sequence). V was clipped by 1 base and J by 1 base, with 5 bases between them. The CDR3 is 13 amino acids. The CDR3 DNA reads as TGTGCCAGCAGCTTAGGGCCTTCCTACGAGCAGTACTTC. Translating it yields CASSLGPSYEQYF.

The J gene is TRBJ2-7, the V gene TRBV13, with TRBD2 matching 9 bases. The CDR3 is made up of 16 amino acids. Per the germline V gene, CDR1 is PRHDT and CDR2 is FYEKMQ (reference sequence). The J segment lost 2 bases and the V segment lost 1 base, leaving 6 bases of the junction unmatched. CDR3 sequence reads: CASSLDGLAPAYEQYF. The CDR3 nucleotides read TGTGCCAGCAGCTTAGATGGACTAGCGCCTGCCTACGAGCAGTACTTC.

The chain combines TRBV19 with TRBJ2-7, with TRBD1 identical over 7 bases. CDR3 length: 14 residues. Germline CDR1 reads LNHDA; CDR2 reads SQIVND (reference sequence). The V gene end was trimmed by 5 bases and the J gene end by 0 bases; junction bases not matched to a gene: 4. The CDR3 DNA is TGTGCCAGTAGTTTGACAGGGAGCTCCTACGAGCAGTACTTC. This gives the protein CASSLTGSSYEQYF.

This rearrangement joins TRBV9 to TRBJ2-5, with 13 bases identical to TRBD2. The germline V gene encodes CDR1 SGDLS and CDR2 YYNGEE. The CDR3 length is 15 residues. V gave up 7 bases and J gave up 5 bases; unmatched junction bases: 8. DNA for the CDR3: TGTGCCAGCGCCCCACTAGCGGGGGGGCTTGAGACCCAGTACTTC. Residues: CASAPLAGGLETQYF.

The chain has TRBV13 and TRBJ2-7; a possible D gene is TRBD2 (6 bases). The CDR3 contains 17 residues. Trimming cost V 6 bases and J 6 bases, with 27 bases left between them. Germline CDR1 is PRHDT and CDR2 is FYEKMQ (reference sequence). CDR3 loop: CASRPSGSGTDYSEQYF. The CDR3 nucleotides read TGTGCCAGCAGACCAAGCGGTTCCGGGACGGACTACTCCGAGCAGTACTTC.

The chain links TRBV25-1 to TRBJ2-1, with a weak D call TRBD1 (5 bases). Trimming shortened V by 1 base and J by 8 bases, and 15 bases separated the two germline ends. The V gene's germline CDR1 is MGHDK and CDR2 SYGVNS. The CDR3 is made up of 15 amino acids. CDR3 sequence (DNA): TGTGCCAGCAGTGAATTTTCGGACAAGGTGTATGAGCAGTTCTTC. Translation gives CASSEFSDKVYEQFF.

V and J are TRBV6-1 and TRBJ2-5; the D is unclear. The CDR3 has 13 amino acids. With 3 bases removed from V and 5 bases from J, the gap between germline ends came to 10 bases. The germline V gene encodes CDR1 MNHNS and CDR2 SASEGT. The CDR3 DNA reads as TGTGCCAGCAGTGACAGGCCCGGGGAGACCCAGTACTTC. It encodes CASSDRPGETQYF.

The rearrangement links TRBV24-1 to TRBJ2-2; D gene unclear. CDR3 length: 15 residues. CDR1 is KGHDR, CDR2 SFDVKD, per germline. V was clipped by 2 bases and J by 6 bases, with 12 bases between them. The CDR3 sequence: CATSDSWSHAGELFF. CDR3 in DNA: TGTGCCACCAGTGATTCCTGGTCGCACGCCGGGGAGCTGTTTTTT.

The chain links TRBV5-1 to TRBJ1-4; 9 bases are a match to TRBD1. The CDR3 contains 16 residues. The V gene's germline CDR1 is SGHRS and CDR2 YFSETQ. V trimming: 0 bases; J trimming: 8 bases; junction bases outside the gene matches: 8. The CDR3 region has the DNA TGCGCCAGCAGCTTGGGGCCACAGGGGGCGGGCGAAAAACTGTTTTTT. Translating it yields CASSLGPQGAGEKLFF.

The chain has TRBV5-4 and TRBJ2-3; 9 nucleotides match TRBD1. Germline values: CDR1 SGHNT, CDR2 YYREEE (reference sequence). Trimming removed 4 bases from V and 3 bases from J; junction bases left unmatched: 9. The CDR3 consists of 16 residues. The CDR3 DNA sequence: TGTGCCAGCAGCCTCTCTAGGACAGGGGTGACAGATACGCAGTATTTT. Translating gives CASSLSRTGVTDTQYF. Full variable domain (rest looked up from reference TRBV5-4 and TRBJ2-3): ETGVTQSPTHLIKTRGQQVTLRCSSQSGHNTVSWYQQALGQGPQFIFQYYREEENGRGNFPPRFSGLQFPNYSSELNVNALELDDSALYLCASSLSRTGVTDTQYFGPGTRLTVL.

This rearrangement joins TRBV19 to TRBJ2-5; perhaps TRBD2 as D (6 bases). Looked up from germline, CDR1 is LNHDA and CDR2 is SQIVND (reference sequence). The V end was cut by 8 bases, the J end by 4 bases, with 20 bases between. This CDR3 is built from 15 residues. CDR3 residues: CASAQFGRSGETQYF. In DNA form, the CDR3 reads TGTGCCAGTGCCCAATTTGGGAGGTCTGGAGAGACCCAGTACTTC.

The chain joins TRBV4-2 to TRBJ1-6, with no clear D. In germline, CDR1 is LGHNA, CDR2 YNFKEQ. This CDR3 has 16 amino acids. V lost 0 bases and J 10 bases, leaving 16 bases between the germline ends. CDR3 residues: CASSQDERTPGSPLHF. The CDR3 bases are TGTGCCAGCAGCCAAGATGAACGGACCCCGGGGTCACCCCTCCACTTT.

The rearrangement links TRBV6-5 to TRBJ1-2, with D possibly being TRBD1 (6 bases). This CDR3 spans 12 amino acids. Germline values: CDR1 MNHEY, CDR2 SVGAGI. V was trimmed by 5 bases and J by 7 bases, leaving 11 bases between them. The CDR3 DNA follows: TGTGCCAGCAGTCCTACAGGGCTTGGCTACACCTTC. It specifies CASSPTGLGYTF.

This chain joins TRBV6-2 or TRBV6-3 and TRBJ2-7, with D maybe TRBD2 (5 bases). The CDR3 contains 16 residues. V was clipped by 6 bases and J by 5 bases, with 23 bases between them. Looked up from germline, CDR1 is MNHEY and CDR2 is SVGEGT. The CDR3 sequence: CASSPIGFEGKHEQYF. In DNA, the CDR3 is TGTGCCAGCAGCCCTATCGGGTTCGAGGGCAAGCACGAGCAGTACTTC.

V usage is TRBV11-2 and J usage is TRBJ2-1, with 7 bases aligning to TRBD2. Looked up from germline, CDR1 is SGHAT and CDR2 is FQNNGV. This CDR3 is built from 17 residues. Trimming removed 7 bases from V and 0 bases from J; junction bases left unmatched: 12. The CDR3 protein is CASILGGGTSSYNEQFF. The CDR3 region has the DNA TGTGCCAGCATCCTGGGGGGGGGTACTAGCTCCTACAATGAGCAGTTCTTC.

CDR3 in DNA: TGTGCCAGCAGTTTCGCTAGGAATGAGCAGTTCTTC. This encodes CASSFARNEQFF. This rearrangement joins TRBV12-3 or TRBV12-4 to TRBJ2-1; no reliable D call. CDR3 length: 12 residues. V was trimmed by 3 bases and J by 7 bases, leaving 7 bases between them.

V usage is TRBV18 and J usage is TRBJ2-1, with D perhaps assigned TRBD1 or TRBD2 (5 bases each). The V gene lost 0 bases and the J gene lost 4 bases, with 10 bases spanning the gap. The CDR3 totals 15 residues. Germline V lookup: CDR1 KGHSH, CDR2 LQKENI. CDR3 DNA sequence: TGTGCCAGCTCACCACCGGGACCAAATTACAATGAGCAGTTCTTC. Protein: CASSPPGPNYNEQFF.

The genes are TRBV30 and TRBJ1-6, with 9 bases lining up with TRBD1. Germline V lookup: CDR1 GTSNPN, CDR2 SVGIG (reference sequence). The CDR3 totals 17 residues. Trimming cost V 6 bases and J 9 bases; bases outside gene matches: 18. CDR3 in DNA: TGTGCCTGCCGACCCGGGACAGGGAACATTGGACGTTCACCCCTCCACTTT. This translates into CACRPGTGNIGRSPLHF.

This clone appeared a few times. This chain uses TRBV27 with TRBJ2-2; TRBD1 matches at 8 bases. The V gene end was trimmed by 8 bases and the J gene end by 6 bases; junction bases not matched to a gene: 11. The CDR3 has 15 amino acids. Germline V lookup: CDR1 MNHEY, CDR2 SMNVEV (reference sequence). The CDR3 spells CASGRTGISAGELFF. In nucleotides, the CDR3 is TGTGCCAGCGGACGGACAGGGATTTCGGCCGGGGAGCTGTTTTTT.

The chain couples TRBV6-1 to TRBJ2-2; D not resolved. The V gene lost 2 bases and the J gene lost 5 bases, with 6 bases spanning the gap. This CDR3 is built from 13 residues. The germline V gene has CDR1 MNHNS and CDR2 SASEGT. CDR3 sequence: CASSELITGELFF. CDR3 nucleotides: TGTGCCAGCAGTGAACTGATAACCGGGGAGCTGTTTTTT.

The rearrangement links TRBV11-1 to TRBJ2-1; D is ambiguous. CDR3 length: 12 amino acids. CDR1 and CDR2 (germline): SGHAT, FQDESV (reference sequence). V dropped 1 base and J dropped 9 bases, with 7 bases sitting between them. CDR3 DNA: TGTGCCAGCAGCTTAGTTACGGGTGAGCAGTTCTTC. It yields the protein CASSLVTGEQFF.

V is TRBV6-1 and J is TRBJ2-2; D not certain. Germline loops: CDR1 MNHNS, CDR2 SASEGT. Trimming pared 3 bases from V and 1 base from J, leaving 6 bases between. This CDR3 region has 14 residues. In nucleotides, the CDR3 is TGTGCCAGCAGTGAGTTAGGGAACACCGGGGAGCTGTTTTTT. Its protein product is CASSELGNTGELFF.